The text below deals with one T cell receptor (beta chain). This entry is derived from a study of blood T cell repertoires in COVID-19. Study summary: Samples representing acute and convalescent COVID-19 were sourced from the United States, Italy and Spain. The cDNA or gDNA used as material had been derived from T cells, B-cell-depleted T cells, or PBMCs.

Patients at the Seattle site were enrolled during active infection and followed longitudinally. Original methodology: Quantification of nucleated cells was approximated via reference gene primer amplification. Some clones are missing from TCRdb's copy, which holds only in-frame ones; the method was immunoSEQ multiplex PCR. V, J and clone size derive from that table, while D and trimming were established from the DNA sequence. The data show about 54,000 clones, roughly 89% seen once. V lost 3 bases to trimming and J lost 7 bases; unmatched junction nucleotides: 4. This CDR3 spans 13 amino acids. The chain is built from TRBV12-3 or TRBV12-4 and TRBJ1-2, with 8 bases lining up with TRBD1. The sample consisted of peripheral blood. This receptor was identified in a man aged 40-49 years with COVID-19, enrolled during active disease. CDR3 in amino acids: CASSFSQGVGYTF. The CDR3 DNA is TGTGCCAGCAGTTTTTCACAGGGGGTTGGCTACACCTTC.